This T cell receptor (beta chain) was recovered during a study of long-term antiretroviral therapy in people with HIV (dated by TCRdb to between 2021 and 2024). For the study in its entirety: The earliest samples were collected roughly a decade before the 2015 WHO recommendation for immediate ART, at a time when ART was usually postponed until CD4 counts fell. A retrospective serial study tested whether changes in peripheral blood TRB repertoire composition and diversity were associated with ART initiation and durable HIV suppression. A total of 192 cryopreserved PBMC samples were contributed to the cohort by 30 adults with confirmed HIV infection, with samples collected serially over a mean of around 6 years (range 1-12). About 40% of the 30 participants with HIV were female. No cross-contamination during QIAcube processing turned up in test extractions that ran a monoclonal T-cell line alongside approximately 35 polyclonal samples.

Sequencing of the TRB variable region was done with the immunoSEQ hsTCRB v3.0 assay at survey level resolution. TRB sequencing targeted a depth of roughly 35,000-55,000 T-cell genomes per sample. An Illumina MiSeq with a v3 150-cycle kit was used to sequence the pooled TRB libraries. As for how the authors treated the data: Analysis of repertoires was carried out in R inside a reproducible Nextflow workflow spanning QC, data transformation and analysis. Custom analyses were implemented in LymphoSeq2, an R package for AIRR-Seq data exploration. A few samples that produced fewer than 5000 total TRB sequences were removed, so 150 to 200 HIV repertoires were analyzed. Among the roughly 200 retained HIV repertoires, 59 were collected before ART initiation and 120 to 130 were collected after ART initiation. Repertoires were downsampled to 5000 TRB nucleotide sequences, and summary statistics were averaged over 100 downsampling iterations. TRB sequences were retained for analysis only if CDR3 regions of at least seven amino acids were present. A Shannon entropy-derived clonality score and the Gini coefficient were used to measure diversity. Repertoire networks linked the top 5000 CDR3 amino acid sequences whenever two sequences differed by an edit distance of one. For TRB CDR3 amino acid sequences, antigen specificity groups and MHC restriction were predicted with GLIPH2. Known CMV, EBV, HIV or tissue antigen associations were flagged by matching CDR3 amino acid sequences against VDJdb and McPAS-TCR. Pre-ART, post-ART and control groups were compared with Wilcoxon signed-rank tests and Holm-Bonferroni correction. The immuneACCESS repertoire file appears here via TCRdb, limited to in-frame rearrangements. These files lack a portion of the clones; in checked studies, under half of the deficit traces to unresolved V genes, and the cause of the others is not known. That table gives V, J and clone size, and the DNA gave D and trimming. Across this sample there are some 25,000 clones, with more than 65% seen only once. Roughly 2.3% of the sample belongs to the ten largest clones.

Results and caveats for the whole study, not just this receptor: Narrower CDR3 length ranges were observed in HIV repertoires than in controls, and an antigen-experienced repertoire with only a slight naive shift after ART was suggested by the network structure. Inferences about post-ART repertoire changes were limited because no data were available on ART adherence, viral resistance or therapy changes. The samples span the years 2004 to 2017, and the ART regimens used at that time may not be as effective as current regimens. Expanded TRB clones identified before ART initiation dominated the repertoire at all time points, although this dominance fluctuated and declined in many PLHIV after ART. Starting ART was linked to a significant rise in TRB diversity, yet even with long-term ART the diversity remained significantly lower than in transplant donor controls. Owing to limited PBMC availability, only the TCR beta chain was sequenced, without alpha chain pairing. Because pre-ART samples had limited cell numbers, profiling was done on unsorted PBMC rather than on sorted CD4+ and CD8+ T cells.

Inclusion was restricted to participants for whom at least one PBMC sample before ART initiation and at least two post-ART samples were available. Treatment was received in the United States of America by all participants with HIV. Before DNA extraction, cryopreserved samples of about 0.95-11 million PBMC were thawed and then washed. At the time of the earliest PBMC sample, participants with HIV were aged between about 23 and 55 years. PBMC samples from each participant spanned 1-4 timepoints before ART initiation and 2-8 timepoints after ART initiation, with a median of 7 samples. Serial HIV viral load, CD4+ T-cell count, ART history and demographic data were obtained for every participant. Genomic DNA was extracted from unsorted PBMC with a Qiagen kit on a QIAcube, processed in batches of 12 samples. CDR1 and CDR2 (SNHLY, FYNNEI) derive from the germline V gene. The CDR3 goes from the cysteine to the phenylalanine over 11 residues. Left in the record is the CDR3 DNA by itself, 33 bases read in frame from the first base. The trim is 6 bases for V and 4 bases for J, with a gap of 6 bases between the germline ends.

This clone has just a few counts. It has no known antigen specificity. No qualities accompany the bases; no much larger clone lies one base away. The TCR originated in a man aged 50-60 years with HIV. The sequences come from unsorted PBMCs, collected 3 years after starting antiretroviral therapy. Recombination joined TRBV2 with TRBJ1-2; no D gene can be assigned with confidence. The sequenced DNA is TGTGCCAGCAGCCTTTCCTATGGCTACACCTTC. It translates as CASSLSYGYTF. When the CDR3 is completed using the reference TRBV2 and TRBJ1-2 genes on either side, the full variable domain is EPEVTQTPSHQVTQMGQEVILRCVPISNHLYFYWYRQILGQKVEFLVSFYNNEISEKSEIFDDQFSVERPDGSNFTLKIRSTKLEDSAMYFCASSLSYGYTFGSGTRLTVV.